This is a list of T cell receptor beta chains from one sample in a study of cytomegalovirus exposure and HLA in healthy donors. The method was immunoSEQ multiplex PCR; TCRdb's version includes in-frame clones alone and lacks a portion of them. Of 150,000 to 200,000 clones in the sample, about 89% were seen once. The sample consisted of PBMCs. These receptors were obtained from a young man in good health and CMV-seropositive. Each CDR3 is given with its conserved first and last residue. The D gene is left open where the match is weak. Size tells how often a clone was seen (once, few, many) or the class of an expanded clone, and some rows leave it out.

J gene | D gene | clone size | V gene | CDR3 DNA | CDR3 protein
TRBJ1-5 | NA | NA | TRBV15 | TGTGCCACCAGCAGAGGGTTTGGGGAGAATCAGCCCCAGCATTTT | CATSRGFGENQPQHF
TRBJ1-2 | TRBD1 | NA | TRBV7-2 | TGTGCCAGCAGCTCTAACAGGGGTACTCATGGCTACACCTTC | CASSSNRGTHGYTF
TRBJ1-2 | TRBD1 | NA | TRBV9 | TGTGCCAGCAGCGTAGGGGGCAGGGGGGCCTATGGCTACACCTTC | CASSVGGRGAYGYTF
TRBJ1-2 | NA | NA | TRBV7-3 | TGTGCCAGCAGCTTAGGGCCAGCGACCTCTAACTATGGCTACACCTTC | CASSLGPATSNYGYTF
TRBJ1-5 | NA | few | TRBV18 | TGTGCCAGCTCGCCTGACTTGGAACAGCCCCAGCATTTT | CASSPDLEQPQHF
TRBJ1-2 | NA | NA | TRBV27 | TGTGCCAGCAGTCCGTATCCGGGAACCGTGTTTTTCTATGGCTACACCTTC | CASSPYPGTVFFYGYTF
TRBJ2-5 | NA | few | TRBV30 | TGTGCCTGGAGTAATCAAGAGACCCAGTACTTC | CAWSNQETQYF
TRBJ1-2 | NA | few | TRBV5-1 | TGCGCCAGCAGCCCCGGTACGGCGGGCGGCTATGGCTACACCTTC | CASSPGTAGGYGYTF
TRBJ2-5 | NA | once | TRBV7-2 | TGTGCCAGCAGTCCGGGGGTCGAGACCCAGTACTTC | CASSPGVETQYF
TRBJ1-3 | NA | NA | TRBV7-8 | TGTGCCAGCAGCTTAATCGCAGGGTCTGGAAACACCATATATTTT | CASSLIAGSGNTIYF
TRBJ1-2 | NA | NA | TRBV5-6 | TGTGCCAGCAGCTTGGAGAGGGCGGGGGTTGGCTACACCTTC | CASSLERAGVGYTF
TRBJ1-3 | NA | NA | TRBV29-1 | TGCAGCGTTGCCAGGACTGGAAACACCATATATTTT | CSVARTGNTIYF
TRBJ2-7 | TRBD1 | once | TRBV5-3 | TGTGCCAGAAGCTTAAAATACGGACAGGGAAACGAGCAGTACTTC | CARSLKYGQGNEQYF
TRBJ2-7 | NA | NA | TRBV2 | TGTGCCAGCAGTCCCGCCTCCTCCTACGAGCAGTACTTC | CASSPASSYEQYF
TRBJ2-5 | TRBD2 | once | TRBV11-2 | TGTGCCAGCAGCCTACCCGCTAGCGGACTACAAGAGACCCAGTACTTC | CASSLPASGLQETQYF
TRBJ2-5 | NA | few | TRBV5-1 | TGCGCCAGCAGCTTGGTTTCACAGTTTTCGGAGACCCAGTACTTC | CASSLVSQFSETQYF
TRBJ1-5 | NA | NA | TRBV6-5 | TGTGCCAGCAGTTACTCAGGCAAAGACAATCAGCCCCAGCATTTT | CASSYSGKDNQPQHF
TRBJ2-7 | TRBD1 | NA | TRBV30 | TGTGCCTGGAACCGGGACAGGGTCTACGAGCAGTACTTC | CAWNRDRVYEQYF
TRBJ1-6 | NA | NA | TRBV5-1 | TGCGCCAGCAGTCTGGGCTCCTATAATTCACCCCTCCACTTT | CASSLGSYNSPLHF
TRBJ2-7 | TRBD1 | NA | TRBV6-5 | TGTGCCAGCAGTAGAACAGGGGATACCGGAAACGAGCAGTACTTC | CASSRTGDTGNEQYF
TRBJ1-1 | NA | NA | TRBV30 | TGTGCCTGGAAAATCGGCAGGGGTGCCACTGAAGCTTTCTTT | CAWKIGRGATEAFF
TRBJ2-1 | TRBD1 | once | TRBV12-5 | TGTGCTAGTGAGAGGGGGACAGGGTATTACAATGAGCAGTTCTTC | CASERGTGYYNEQFF
TRBJ2-7 | TRBD2 | NA | TRBV28 | TGTGCCAGCAGTTTCCGCGGGCCTAGCGGGCAGTACTTC | CASSFRGPSGQYF
TRBJ2-5 | NA | NA | TRBV7-7 | TGTGCCAGCTCTTCCGGGACTCCCCTGGGGACCCAGTACTTC | CASSSGTPLGTQYF
TRBJ2-2 | TRBD1 | NA | TRBV6-1 | TGTGCCAGCAGTGGTACAGGGGGCAGGGAGCTGTTTTTT | CASSGTGGRELFF
TRBJ2-7 | NA | NA | TRBV9 | TGTGCCAGCAGCCCGACTGGGAGCGCCTCCTACGAGCAGTACTTC | CASSPTGSASYEQYF
TRBJ2-7 | NA | NA | TRBV7-9 | TGTGCCAGCAGCTTGGCAGGGGTGGCCTACGAGCAGTACTTC | CASSLAGVAYEQYF
TRBJ1-5 | NA | NA | TRBV5-6 | TGTGCCAGCAGCTTTTTTAGGGGAGTTCAGCCCCAGCATTTT | CASSFFRGVQPQHF
TRBJ2-1 | NA | NA | TRBV7-2 | TGTGCCAGCAGCTTGCGGAGGGACACGGTGGATGAGCAGTTCTTC | CASSLRRDTVDEQFF
TRBJ2-5 | TRBD2 | NA | TRBV28 | TGTGCCAGCAGTTTCGATGGACTAGGACAAGAGACCCAGTACTTC | CASSFDGLGQETQYF
TRBJ2-7 | TRBD1 | NA | TRBV19 | TGTGCCAGTAGTGGTTTCGGGACAGGGATTCTCGAGCAGTACTTC | CASSGFGTGILEQYF
TRBJ2-7 | NA | NA | TRBV6-5 | TGTGCCAGCAGTTACCGGGGGCAAGGCGATCAGGTGCGGTACTTC | CASSYRGQGDQVRYF
TRBJ1-4 | TRBD1 | once | TRBV5-4 | TGTGCCAGCAGCTCAAACAGGGGTCCAAATGAAAAACTGTTTTTT | CASSSNRGPNEKLFF
TRBJ2-5 | NA | NA | TRBV5-4 | TGTGCCAGCAGCTCCCCCATCGGACGGGAAGAGACCCAGTACTTC | CASSSPIGREETQYF
TRBJ2-7 | NA | NA | TRBV29-1 | TGCAGCGCCCAATCCCGTACACTTGGCGAGCAGTACTTC | CSAQSRTLGEQYF
TRBJ1-2 | NA | NA | TRBV5-3 | TGTGCCAGAAGCGCGTTAAGGGTAACCTATGGCTACACCTTC | CARSALRVTYGYTF
TRBJ2-1 | NA | NA | TRBV27 | TGTGCCAGCAGTTTATCGGGAGAGCAGTTCTTC | CASSLSGEQFF
TRBJ1-4 | NA | NA | TRBV25-1 | TGTGCCAGCAGTGCCCAGGGAAGGGGAAAACTGTTTTTT | CASSAQGRGKLFF
TRBJ2-7 | TRBD2 | NA | TRBV18 | TGTGCCAGCTCACCTAAACCGGGACTAGCGGTCCCCCTACCCCTCTACGAGCAGTACTTC | CASSPKPGLAVPLPLYEQYF
TRBJ2-1 | TRBD2 | NA | TRBV4-2 | TGTGCCAGCAGCCAAGGGGTTCTAGCGGGAGCTGAGCAGTTCTTC | CASSQGVLAGAEQFF
TRBJ1-1 | NA | NA | TRBV11-3 | TGTGCCAGCAGCTTAGTAGACACTGAAGCTTTCTTT | CASSLVDTEAFF
TRBJ2-7 | TRBD1 | once | TRBV5-6 | TGTGCCAGCAGCTTGACCGGGACAGGGATCCTGGAGGAGCAGTACTTC | CASSLTGTGILEEQYF
TRBJ2-1 | TRBD2 | NA | TRBV27 | TGTGCCAGCAGAGGTTTAGGTAGCGGGAGAAGGTCCTACAATGAGCAGTTCTTC | CASRGLGSGRRSYNEQFF
TRBJ2-7 | TRBD2 | NA | TRBV7-3 | TGTGCCAGCAGTGAGGAGCGGGGGGCCTACGAGCAGTACTTC | CASSEERGAYEQYF
TRBJ1-3 | NA | NA | TRBV5-6 | TGTGCCAGCAGCCCGGTCGGTTCTGGAAACACCATATATTTT | CASSPVGSGNTIYF
TRBJ1-3 | NA | NA | TRBV6-5 | TGTGCCAGCAGTCGAGGACAGCACTCTGGAAACACCATATATTTT | CASSRGQHSGNTIYF
TRBJ1-5 | TRBD1 | NA | TRBV6-6 | TGTGCCAGCGCGGACAGGGCTACCAATCAGCCCCAGCATTTT | CASADRATNQPQHF
TRBJ2-7 | NA | NA | TRBV30 | TGTGCCTGGAGTGATGTCCTCCAGTCCGAGCAGTACTTC | CAWSDVLQSEQYF
TRBJ2-3 | TRBD2 | NA | TRBV5-4 | TGTGCCAGCAGCTTTAGCGGGGGCGATCCCGATACGCAGTATTTT | CASSFSGGDPDTQYF
TRBJ2-1 | NA | NA | TRBV11-2 | TGTGCCAGCAGCTTAGGGCCTAGCTCCTACAATGAGCAGTTCTTC | CASSLGPSSYNEQFF
TRBJ1-4 | TRBD1 | NA | TRBV2 | TGTGCCAGCATTGGGGACAGGGGGCCTGAAAAACTGTTTTTT | CASIGDRGPEKLFF
TRBJ2-7 | NA | NA | TRBV5-3 | TGTGCCAGAAGCCCCCGCTACGAGCAGTACTTC | CARSPRYEQYF
TRBJ2-2 | TRBD2 | NA | TRBV28 | TGTGCCAGCAGCCGACTAGCGGGCCCGAACACCGGGGAGCTGTTTTTT | CASSRLAGPNTGELFF
TRBJ2-5 | NA | NA | TRBV30 | TGTGCCTGGAGTGTCCGTTTAGGGACCCAGTACTTC | CAWSVRLGTQYF
TRBJ1-2 | NA | NA | TRBV4-3 | TGCGCCAGCAGCCCCCCTGACGGACAGCCGCCCTATGGCTACACCTTC | CASSPPDGQPPYGYTF
TRBJ1-5 | NA | few | TRBV27 | TGTGCCAGCAGCTTCAGGGGTTATCAGCCCCAGCATTTT | CASSFRGYQPQHF
TRBJ2-7 | NA | few | TRBV6-1 | TGTGCCAGCAGTGATTTCTCCGAGCAGTACTTC | CASSDFSEQYF
TRBJ1-6 | NA | NA | TRBV19 | TGTGCCAGTAGTATAGATTGGAACAGGAGACCGACTGGTAATTCACCCCTCCACTTT | CASSIDWNRRPTGNSPLHF
TRBJ2-7 | TRBD1 | NA | TRBV2 | TGTGCCAGCAGTGTAGCAGGGGGCGAATACGAGCAGTACTTC | CASSVAGGEYEQYF
TRBJ2-1 | NA | few | TRBV28 | TGTGCCAGCAGTTTAAGCGGGTTGTACAATGAGCAGTTCTTC | CASSLSGLYNEQFF